This TCR beta chain was sequenced for a study of shared clonotypes between healthy human individuals. About the study: For every donor, three CD4 naive, three CD4 memory, two CD8 naive and one CD8 memory plates were used. The study's findings and limits: How much donors shared clonotypes was expected to be affected by sequencing depth. Against clonotypes common to all four donors, non-shared ones had lower generation probabilities.

V was cut by 0 bases and J by 3 bases, with 12 bases left in between. Germline V lookup: CDR1 MNHEY, CDR2 SVGAGI. The CDR3 is 15 residues long. The authors split each subset's genomic DNA evenly across several immunoSEQ plates. Profiling relied on immunoSEQ multiplex PCR, and the TCRdb table lists in-frame clones only, not all of them. Of 2 million to 3 million clones in the sample, around nine tenths were seen once. Remarks on this clone: Its antigen is undetermined.

Sequences were obtained from naive CD4+ T cells sorted from blood. Subset meaning: CD45RA+ positively selected. The rearrangement uses TRBV6-5 and TRBJ2-7; perhaps TRBD1 as D (5 bases). The receptor comes from a young man in good health. The CDR3 bases are TGTGCCAGCAGTTACTCGAGTCAGGGATTCTACGAGCAGTACTTC. Amino acids: CASSYSSQGFYEQYF.